A single sample is the source of the 25 T cell receptor beta chains below, sequenced in a study of T cell changes during pregnancy in multiple sclerosis. Produced via immunoSEQ multiplex PCR; TCRdb's table is partial and in-frame only. The sample has 65,000 to 80,000 clones; about nine tenths are singletons. Material: peripheral blood, obtained in the third trimester of pregnancy. The receptors originated from a female donor with multiple sclerosis, enrolled in a pregnancy study.

The chain combines TRBV2 with TRBJ2-1, with a possible D match to TRBD1 (6 bases). V shed 6 bases and J shed 3 bases, with 12 bases lying between them. Germline lookup yields CDR1 SNHLY and CDR2 FYNNEI. The CDR3 has 14 amino acids. As DNA, the CDR3 is TGTGCCAGCAGCCGACAGGTGGACTACAATGAGCAGTTCTTC. It is translated as CASSRQVDYNEQFF. Drawing the rest from reference TRBV2 and TRBJ2-1, the complete variable domain is EPEVTQTPSHQVTQMGQEVILRCVPISNHLYFYWYRQILGQKVEFLVSFYNNEISEKSEIFDDQFSVERPDGSNFTLKIRSTKLEDSAMYFCASSRQVDYNEQFFGPGTRLTVL.

V usage is TRBV6-4 and J usage is TRBJ1-2; the D is unclear. The germline V and J ends were trimmed by 8 bases and 3 bases, with 13 bases remaining between them. From germline, CDR1 is MRHNA and CDR2 SNTAGT. The CDR3 loop spans 13 amino acids. The CDR3 nucleotides are TGTGCCAGCCGTAATTTTCGCGACTATGGCTACACCTTC. It encodes CASRNFRDYGYTF.

The chain joins TRBV18 to TRBJ1-4; no clear D gene. Germline CDR1 and CDR2: KGHSH and LQKENI. The CDR3 is 13 residues long. Deletions cut 3 bases from V and 6 bases from J, with 8 bases between. CDR3 region: CASSPRSDEKLFF. The CDR3 bases are TGTGCCAGCTCACCTAGGAGCGATGAAAAACTGTTTTTT.

CDR3 DNA sequence: TGTGCCAGCAGCCCCGGGGAGGGAGGTACGCAGTATTTT. The encoded protein is CASSPGEGGTQYF. The chain is built from TRBV7-3 and TRBJ2-3, with TRBD2 matching 7 bases. With 5 bases clipped from V and 8 bases from J, the junction kept 7 bases outside the gene matches. This CDR3 contains 13 residues. Germline V CDR1 and CDR2: SGHTA, FQGTGA.

V is TRBV7-8 and J is TRBJ1-2; 11 nucleotides agree with TRBD1. Germline CDR1 SGHVS, CDR2 FQNEAQ. With 4 bases clipped from V and 5 bases from J, the junction kept 6 bases outside the gene matches. The CDR3 totals 15 residues. CDR3 region: CASSSGTGGYYGYTF. CDR3 sequence (DNA): TGTGCCAGCAGCTCCGGGACAGGGGGGTATTATGGCTACACCTTC.

The chain links TRBV2 to TRBJ1-5; 10 bases line up with TRBD1. With 5 bases clipped from V and 2 bases from J, the junction kept 6 bases outside the gene matches. The CDR3 covers 16 residues. Germline lookup yields CDR1 SNHLY and CDR2 FYNNEI. The CDR3 protein is CASSRSGTGGNQPQHF. For the CDR3, the DNA is TGTGCCAGCAGTCGATCCGGGACAGGGGGCAATCAGCCCCAGCATTTT.

V gene TRBV30 combines with J gene TRBJ1-1, with D possibly matching TRBD1 (5 bases). This CDR3 region has 15 residues. Trimming took 0 bases from V and 4 from J, leaving 15 bases between them. From germline, CDR1 is GTSNPN and CDR2 SVGIG (reference sequence). DNA of the CDR3: TGTGCCTGGAGTGTACGCGGGGGGACGGGCACTGAAGCTTTCTTT. Its translation is CAWSVRGGTGTEAFF.

This sequence joins TRBV4-2 and TRBJ1-5; TRBD1 aligns across 7 bases. Trimming took 6 bases from V and 2 from J; bases not matched to a gene: 10. CDR3 length: 16 amino acids. The germline V gene has CDR1 LGHNA and CDR2 YNFKEQ. The CDR3: CASSRLTGDGNQPQHF. The CDR3 region has the DNA TGTGCCAGCAGTAGATTAACAGGGGATGGCAATCAGCCCCAGCATTTT.

The chain is built from TRBV6-5 and TRBJ2-1; no reliable D call. Deletions cut 0 bases from V and 10 bases from J, with 10 bases between. The CDR3 sequence is 13 residues long. Germline-derived CDR1 and CDR2 are MNHEY and SVGAGI. CDR3 sequence reads: CASSYSTRKEQFF. CDR3 bases: TGTGCCAGCAGTTACTCGACCAGGAAGGAGCAGTTCTTC.

The chain joins TRBV7-2 to TRBJ1-1; weak D call: TRBD1 (5 bases). The V gene lost 2 bases and the J gene lost 1 base, with 11 bases spanning the gap. Germline V gene sequence: CDR1 SGHTA, CDR2 FQGNSA. The CDR3 runs 15 residues. CDR3 in amino acids: CASSLRGVWNTEAFF. The CDR3 nucleotides read TGTGCCAGCAGCTTACGGGGGGTATGGAACACTGAAGCTTTCTTT.

The gene calls are TRBV18 and TRBJ1-5; TRBD1 matches 7 bases. V dropped 4 bases and J dropped 2; count of bases not matched to a gene: 5. There are 15 residues in the CDR3. Germline-derived CDR1 and CDR2 are KGHSH and LQKENI. The CDR3 coding sequence is TGTGCCAGCTCACAGGGGGCCCTTGGCAATCAGCCCCAGCATTTT. Its protein is CASSQGALGNQPQHF.

The chain uses TRBV6-5 and TRBJ2-5, with D unresolved. Germline V CDR1 and CDR2: MNHEY, SVGAGI. V gave up 6 bases and J gave up 5 bases, with 10 bases separating them. The CDR3 contains 12 residues. CDR3 amino acids: CASSPGGETQYF. CDR3 in DNA: TGTGCCAGCAGCCCAGGTGGGGAGACCCAGTACTTC.

The chain is built from TRBV4-2 and TRBJ2-1; 7 bases line up with TRBD1. V lost 0 bases to trimming and J lost 10 bases; unmatched junction nucleotides: 12. The CDR3 has 16 amino acids. Germline CDR1 reads LGHNA; CDR2 reads YNFKEQ. CDR3 nucleotide sequence: TGTGCCAGCAGCCAAGATCGGGACAGAGCCTCAACCGAGCAGTTCTTC. Translated, it gives CASSQDRDRASTEQFF.

V and J are TRBV11-2 and TRBJ2-7; possibly TRBD1 for D (6 bases). This CDR3 spans 18 amino acids. V lost 1 base, J lost 0 bases, and 19 bases lay in between. Germline V gene data show CDR1 as SGHAT and CDR2 as FQNNGV. CDR3 protein: CASSLVFSTGPLSYEQYF. CDR3 sequence (DNA): TGTGCCAGCAGCTTAGTATTTTCGACAGGCCCACTCTCCTACGAGCAGTACTTC.

The chain recombines TRBV5-1 with TRBJ2-5; 9 positions agree with TRBD1. After removal of 3 bases from V and 3 bases from J, the junction contained 3 bases not matched to a gene. The CDR3 sequence is 14 residues long. Germline CDR1 SGHRS, CDR2 YFSETQ. This CDR3 reads CASSSRTGEETQYF. The CDR3 bases are TGCGCCAGCAGCTCGAGGACAGGGGAAGAGACCCAGTACTTC.

V usage is TRBV19 and J usage is TRBJ2-2; weak D call: TRBD2 (6 bases). Trimming took off 1 base at V and 1 base at J, with 10 bases between the two ends. CDR1 and CDR2 (germline): LNHDA, SQIVND (reference sequence). CDR3 size: 16 residues. CDR3 residues: CASSIAGGVNTGELFF. DNA of the CDR3: TGTGCCAGTAGTATAGCCGGAGGGGTGAACACCGGGGAGCTGTTTTTT. The complete variable domain, with remaining parts taken from reference TRBV19 and TRBJ2-2, reads DGGITQSPKYLFRKEGQNVTLSCEQNLNHDAMYWYRQDPGQGLRLIYYSQIVNDFQKGDIAEGYSVSREKKESFPLTVTSAQKNPTAFYLCASSIAGGVNTGELFFGEGSRLTVL.

This chain connects TRBV27 to TRBJ1-1; D gene unclear. The ends were cut back, 2 bases at V and 2 bases at J, with 15 bases in the middle. Germline V lookup: CDR1 MNHEY, CDR2 SMNVEV (reference sequence). The CDR3 is made up of 16 amino acids. The CDR3 region has the DNA TGTGCCAGCAGTTTAATTCCCCCTGAGGGAAACACTGAAGCTTTCTTT. Amino acid sequence: CASSLIPPEGNTEAFF.

In its sample, this clone was seen a few times. One junction end does not reproduce the germline sequence, and a read error may be involved. This chain connects TRBV2 to TRBJ1-2; D remains unclear. The CDR3 is made up of 11 amino acids. CDR1 is SNHLY and CDR2 is FYNNEI in the germline V gene. This CDR3 is CASSPNYGYTF. CDR3 nucleotides: TGTGCCAGCAGTCCTAATTATGGCTACACCTTC.

The V gene is TRBV5-4, the J gene TRBJ1-1, with a tentative D call TRBD1 (5 bases). This CDR3 contains 13 residues. Trimming left V 2 bases short and J 11 bases short, with 16 bases between. The germline V gene encodes CDR1 SGHNT and CDR2 YYREEE (reference sequence). The CDR3 DNA reads TGTGCCAGCAGCTTTTATGGAGGGGAGGGGGCTTTCTTT. Its protein is CASSFYGGEGAFF.

In its sample, this clone ranks as medium-sized (0.01 to 0.1%). The V call is TRBV4-1, the J call TRBJ2-7; no clear D gene. The V and J ends lost 1 base and 2 bases respectively, with 12 bases between them. This CDR3 is 15 amino acids long. Germline loops: CDR1 MGHRA, CDR2 YSYEKL. The DNA for the CDR3 is TGCGCCAGCAGCCAAGGGCCCTTGGTAACCTACGAGCAGTACTTC. This codes for CASSQGPLVTYEQYF.

The J gene is TRBJ2-7, the V gene TRBV9, with TRBD2 as a possible D gene (6 bases). There are 14 residues in the CDR3. Germline V lookup: CDR1 SGDLS, CDR2 YYNGEE. V lost 2 bases and J lost 0, with 9 bases in between. CDR3 DNA: TGTGCCAGCAGCGTTGGGAGGTTCTCCTACGAGCAGTACTTC. It is translated as CASSVGRFSYEQYF.

The chain joins TRBV14 to TRBJ1-2; 7 bases line up with TRBD1. Per germline, CDR1 SGHDN and CDR2 FVKESK. The length of the CDR3 is 13 residues. The trim removed 4 bases at V and 6 bases at J, leaving 5 bases unmatched. CDR3 sequence (DNA): TGTGCCAGCAGCCTAGACAGGGTAAATGGCTACACCTTC. Translated: CASSLDRVNGYTF.

The chain recombines TRBV14 with TRBJ2-3; 8 nucleotides align to TRBD1. Trimming cost V 1 base and J 3 bases; bases outside gene matches: 12. The germline gives CDR1 SGHDN, CDR2 FVKESK. The CDR3 covers 18 residues. Written as DNA, the CDR3 is TGTGCCAGCAGCCAAGTTGGTTCACCAGGGGGCTCGACAGATACGCAGTATTTT. This sequence encodes CASSQVGSPGGSTDTQYF.

The CDR3 DNA is TGTGCCAGCAGCCAAGATCCAGGGGGCCGTCAGCCCCAGCATTTT. It specifies CASSQDPGGRQPQHF. V usage is TRBV4-2 and J usage is TRBJ1-5, with 8 bases lining up with TRBD1. The CDR3 is 15 amino acids. V lost 0 bases, J lost 6 bases, and 4 bases stayed unmatched. Germline loops: CDR1 LGHNA, CDR2 YNFKEQ.

The chain combines TRBV14 with TRBJ1-1, with D possibly matching TRBD1 (5 bases). The CDR3 is 14 amino acids. With 2 bases removed from V and 7 bases from J, the gap between germline ends came to 14 bases. Germline V CDR1 and CDR2: SGHDN, FVKESK. CDR3 in DNA: TGTGCCAGCAGCCAATCCCTGGACACCCATGAAGCTTTCTTT. This encodes CASSQSLDTHEAFF.